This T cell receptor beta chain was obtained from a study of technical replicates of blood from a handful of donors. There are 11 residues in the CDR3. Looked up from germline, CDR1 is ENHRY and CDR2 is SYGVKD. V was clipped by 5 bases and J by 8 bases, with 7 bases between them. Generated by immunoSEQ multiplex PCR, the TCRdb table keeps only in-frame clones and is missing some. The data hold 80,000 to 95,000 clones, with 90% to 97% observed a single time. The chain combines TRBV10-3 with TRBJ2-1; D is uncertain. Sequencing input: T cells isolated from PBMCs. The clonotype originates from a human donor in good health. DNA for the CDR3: TGTGCCATCAGTCTGCTAGATGAGCAGTTCTTC. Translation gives CAISLLDEQFF.